These 13 T cell receptor beta chains came from one sample sequenced in a study of human T cells and chemical hapten exposure. The time point is: patch test 1, 2 weeks after DPC sensitization. Indicated treatment: therapeutic diphenylcyclopropenone sensitization with weekly scalp DPC. MiXCR, applied by TCRdb to the RACE reads, yields one record per CDR3 protein. The sample contains about 340,000 distinct CDR3 sequences, about 7% of which appear only once. The sequencing here drew on whole blood, taken in connection with sensitization to the hapten diphenylcyclopropenone (DPC). These receptor sequences come from a woman aged 18 to 35 with alopecia areata. Some clones in this sample may be carry-over from other donors' samples.

The sample holds a few counts of this clonotype. The chain has TRBV6-2 or TRBV6-3 and TRBJ1-5, with D hard to call. Trimming stripped 7 bases from V and 5 bases from J, with 15 bases between. The CDR3 is made up of 14 amino acids. Germline-derived CDR1 and CDR2 are MNHEY and SVGEGT. This CDR3 reads CASINEEGYQPQHF. CDR3 DNA sequence: TGTGCCAGCATTAACGAGGAAGGATATCAGCCCCAGCATTTT.

This chain links TRBV19 with TRBJ1-3; perhaps TRBD1 as D (6 bases). V lost 3 bases and J lost 7, with 13 bases in between. The V gene's germline CDR1 is LNHDA and CDR2 SQIVND (reference sequence). CDR3 length equals 14 residues. The CDR3 protein is CASSIRPTGNTIYF. CDR3 DNA sequence: TGTGCCAGTAGTATCCGGCCTACAGGGAACACCATATATTTT.

This clonotype has ten or more counts. The V call is TRBV5-1, the J call TRBJ1-4; tentative D call: TRBD1 (5 bases). The germline V and J ends were trimmed by 4 bases and 8 bases, with 21 bases remaining between them. The length of the CDR3 is 16 residues. From germline, CDR1 is SGHRS and CDR2 YFSETQ. The CDR3 sequence: CASSATSGTKQEKLFF. The CDR3 nucleotides read TGCGCCAGCAGCGCCACCTCCGGGACGAAGCAGGAAAAACTGTTTTTT.

This clonotype was recorded at least ten times. The chain carries TRBV6-2 or TRBV6-3 and TRBJ1-1; D is perhaps TRBD1 (5 bases). The CDR3 has 13 residues. CDR1 is MNHEY, CDR2 SVGEGT, per germline. Trimming took 4 bases from V and 8 from J, leaving 14 bases between them. CDR3 loop: CASSLGPHREAFF. CDR3 DNA: TGTGCCAGCAGTTTGGGGCCCCACAGAGAAGCTTTCTTT.

This clonotype occurred a few times. The chain couples TRBV6-2 or TRBV6-3 to TRBJ1-1; the D gene is possibly TRBD1 (6 bases). Germline V gene data show CDR1 as MNHEY and CDR2 as SVGEGT. The CDR3 sequence is 15 residues long. V shed 4 bases and J shed 9 bases, with 21 bases lying between them. The CDR3 region has the DNA TGTGCCAGCAGTTCCCCCCTTGGAGGACAGTTCAAAGCTTTCTTT. Translation: CASSSPLGGQFKAFF.

This clonotype has at least ten counts. The chain links TRBV20-1 to TRBJ2-2; tentative D call: TRBD2 (5 bases). V lost 0 bases and J lost 6, with 20 bases in between. CDR1 and CDR2 (germline): DFQATT, SNEGSKA (reference sequence). The CDR3 runs to 17 residues. The CDR3 loop is CSARDLTILGAAGELFF. The CDR3 region has the DNA TGCAGTGCTAGAGATCTAACGATACTAGGTGCCGCCGGGGAGCTGTTTTTT.

J is TRBJ2-6 and V is TRBV20-1; TRBD2 matches at 9 bases. Germline CDR1 is DFQATT and CDR2 is SNEGSKA (reference sequence). The CDR3 is 18 residues long. After removal of 4 bases from V and 0 bases from J, the junction contained 10 bases not matched to a gene. In DNA form, the CDR3 reads TGCAGTGCTATACCCCTCAGCGGGGGGAACTCTGGGGCCAACGTCCTGACTTTC. Translating it yields CSAIPLSGGNSGANVLTF.

This clonotype was observed a few times. The V call is TRBV4-2, the J call TRBJ2-3; 9 bases align to TRBD2. CDR1 is LGHNA, CDR2 YNFKEQ, per germline. With V trimmed by 4 bases and J by 4 bases, 9 bases remained unmatched. This CDR3 region has 16 residues. CDR3 protein: CASSLGLASLPDTQYF. The CDR3 nucleotides read TGTGCCAGCAGCCTCGGACTAGCGAGCCTCCCAGATACGCAGTATTTT.

This clonotype was detected a few times. The chain recombines TRBV7-2 with TRBJ2-7, with 8 bases identical to TRBD2. The V and J ends lost 5 bases and 0 bases, in that order; junction bases with no gene match: 9. This CDR3 contains 16 residues. Germline V gene data show CDR1 as SGHTA and CDR2 as FQGNSA. CDR3 residues: CASSAVGSGVSYEQYF. CDR3 nucleotide sequence: TGTGCCAGCAGCGCGGTAGGTAGCGGGGTCTCCTACGAGCAGTACTTC.

This chain links TRBV7-2 with TRBJ2-1; 9 positions match TRBD1. With 5 bases clipped from V and 9 bases from J, the junction kept 11 bases outside the gene matches. The CDR3 has 15 amino acids. Germline CDR1 SGHTA, CDR2 FQGNSA. The CDR3 DNA sequence: TGTGCCAGCAGCCCAGGGGGACAGGGTTTATTTGAGCAGTTCTTC. This codes for CASSPGGQGLFEQFF.

The V and J genes are TRBV7-9 and TRBJ2-2, with D perhaps matching TRBD1 (5 bases). The CDR3 consists of 15 residues. The V and J ends lost 5 bases and 7 bases respectively, with 17 bases between them. CDR1 SEHNR and CDR2 FQNEAQ come from the germline V gene (reference sequence). The CDR3 protein is CASSPRRDRVGELFF. The CDR3 DNA follows: TGTGCCAGCAGCCCCCGCAGGGATCGAGTCGGGGAGCTGTTTTTT.

This clonotype has ten or more counts. The V call is TRBV4-2, the J call TRBJ2-3, with 7 bases identical to TRBD2. V lost 0 bases to trimming and J lost 1 base; unmatched junction nucleotides: 4. The germline V gene has CDR1 LGHNA and CDR2 YNFKEQ. CDR3 length equals 16 residues. The DNA of the CDR3 is TGTGCCAGCAGCCAAGATCCTAGCGGTCGCACAGATACGCAGTATTTT. Translation: CASSQDPSGRTDTQYF.

The chain combines TRBV10-3 with TRBJ1-1; D gene ambiguous. The V end lost 8 bases, the J end lost 4 bases, and 14 bases lay between the germline ends. The CDR3 contains 13 residues. CDR1 and CDR2 (germline): ENHRY, SYGVKD. CDR3: CAIHNEGLTEAFF. As DNA, the CDR3 is TGTGCCATCCACAACGAAGGCCTCACTGAAGCTTTCTTT.